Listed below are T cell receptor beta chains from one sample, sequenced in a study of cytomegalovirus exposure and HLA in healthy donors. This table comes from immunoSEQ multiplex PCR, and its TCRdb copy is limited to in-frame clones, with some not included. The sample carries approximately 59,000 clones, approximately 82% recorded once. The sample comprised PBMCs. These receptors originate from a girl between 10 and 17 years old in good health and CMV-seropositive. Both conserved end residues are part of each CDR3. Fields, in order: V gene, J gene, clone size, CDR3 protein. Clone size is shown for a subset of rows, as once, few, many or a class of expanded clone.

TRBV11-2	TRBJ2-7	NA	CASSWPLGHGGEQYF
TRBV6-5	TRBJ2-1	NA	CASRSGTSVVDEQFF
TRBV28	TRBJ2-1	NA	CASSPGTGQYNEQFF
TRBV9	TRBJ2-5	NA	CASSVGIIGNSAQYF
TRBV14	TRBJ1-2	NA	CASSPRQGSGYTF
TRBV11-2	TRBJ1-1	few	CASSLIDRATEAFF
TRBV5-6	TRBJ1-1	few	CASSLVAGEAFF
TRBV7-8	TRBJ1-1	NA	CASSLGGAEAFF
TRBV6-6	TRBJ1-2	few	CASSRPDDRSYGYTF
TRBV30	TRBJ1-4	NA	CAWRGNRGRGNEKLFF
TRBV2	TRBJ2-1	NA	CASSEALRTGLFF
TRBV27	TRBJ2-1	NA	CASSWTGGNEQFF
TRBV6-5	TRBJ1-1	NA	CASRRAMNTEAFF
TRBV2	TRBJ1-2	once	CASTVRQGGDGYTF
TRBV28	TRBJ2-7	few	CASSLPPGEQYF
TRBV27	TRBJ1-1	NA	CASRVGGGNTEAFF
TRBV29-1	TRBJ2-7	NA	CSVGTGAYEQYF
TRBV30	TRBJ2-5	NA	CAWRGGETQYF
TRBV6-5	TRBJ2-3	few	CASSYDKLRDTQYF
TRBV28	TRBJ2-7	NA	CASSPRTVGLAIEQYF
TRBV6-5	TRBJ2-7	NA	CASSYSSGLAGFEQYF
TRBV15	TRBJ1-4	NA	CATSRGVGWLTNEKLFF
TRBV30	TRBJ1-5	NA	CAWSAGVGQPQHF
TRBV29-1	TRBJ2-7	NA	CSALSGTGEQYF
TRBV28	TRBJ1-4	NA	CASSSMNGIGDEKLFF
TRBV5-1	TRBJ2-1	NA	CASSSGPTVGNEQFF
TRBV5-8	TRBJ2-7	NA	CASSTRGRAGEQYF
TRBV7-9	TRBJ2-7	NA	CASGYRGLYEQYF
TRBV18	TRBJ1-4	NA	CASSPEQGTNEKLFF
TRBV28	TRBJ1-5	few	CASSSNGGFNQPQHF
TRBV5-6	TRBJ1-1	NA	CASSLDREAFF
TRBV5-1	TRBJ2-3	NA	CASSLDSPTDTQYF
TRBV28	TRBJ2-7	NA	CASSLRGLAYF
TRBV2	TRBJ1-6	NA	CASRMTGTANSPLHF
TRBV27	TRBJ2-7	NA	CASSLSRGYEQYF
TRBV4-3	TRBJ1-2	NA	CASSQGQTLRGYTF
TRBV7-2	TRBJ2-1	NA	CASSLVSGRAHEQFF
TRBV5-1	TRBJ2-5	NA	CASTPGSQETQYF
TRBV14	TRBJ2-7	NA	CASSPGLAGGEQYF
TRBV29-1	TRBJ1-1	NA	CSVRGGETEAFF
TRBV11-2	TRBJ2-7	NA	CASSLAGTVDYEQYF
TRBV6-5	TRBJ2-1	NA	CASSYQDSRSHEQFF
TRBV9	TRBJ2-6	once	CASSVGTTGANVLTF
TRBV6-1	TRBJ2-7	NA	CASRVTGQSPYEQYF
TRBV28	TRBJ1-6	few	CASRTGTGAISYNSPLHF
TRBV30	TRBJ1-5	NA	CAWSVGGAYQPQHF
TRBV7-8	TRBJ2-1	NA	CASSSPDRDSTEQFF
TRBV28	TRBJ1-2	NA	CASSTGFRGYTF
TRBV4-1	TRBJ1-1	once	CASSQEKDRYEAFF
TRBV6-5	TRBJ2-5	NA	CASTEDGGQGETQYF
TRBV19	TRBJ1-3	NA	CASSWLSGNTIYF